Sequencing of this TCR beta chain was carried out in a study of blood T cell repertoires in COVID-19 (dated by TCRdb to about 2020). Turning to the overall study: The collaborator samples originated in the United States, Italy and Spain and spanned the acute and convalescent phases of COVID-19. The material from the prospective study consisted of cDNA or gDNA derived from T cells, B-cell-depleted T cells, or PBMCs. The dataset comprised deeply sampled blood TCRbeta repertoires from subjects exposed to, actively infected with, or recovered from COVID-19. The repertoires were released in a freely available public database meant as a resource for research on the immune response to SARS-CoV-2. Samples came from the ongoing ImmuneRACE study (first 160 participants) plus 1,254 subjects from 6 global collaborators. Nearly every sample came with metadata listing a de-identified subject ID, COVID-19 status, age in years and sex. Where available, HLA class I and class II types were obtained from metadata supplied by the sample provider rather than from assay-based typing. Overall study results and their limits: The amount of clinical and demographic metadata varied by source and participant and was provided uncurated.

Whole blood was collected in K2EDTA tubes by collaborating institutions according to the institutions' own protocols. Collaborator samples were shipped for TCRbeta analysis as frozen whole blood, isolated PBMCs, or DNA extracted from either sample type. Remarks on this clone: Its antigen target is currently unknown. Base qualities are missing; no much larger clone stands one base away.

TCRbeta CDR3 regions were amplified from genomic DNA by means of the immunoSEQ Assay, a bias-controlled multiplex PCR. The paper's data handling went like this. The number of nucleated cells in each sample was estimated from the amplification of reference gene primers within the assay. To quantify the absolute abundance of each unique TCRbeta CDR3 rearrangement, sequence reads were collapsed and filtered. Productive Simpson clonality was computed per sample as the square root of Simpson's diversity index over productive rearrangements. TCRdb mirrors the immuneACCESS table, restricted to in-frame sequences. Some clones are absent from its copies; in checked studies, under half trace to an unresolved V gene, and the reason for the others is unknown. Clone size and the V and J calls come from that table; the DNA yielded D and trimming. The sample has roughly 250,000 clones on record, approximately 78% of them singletons. The top ten clones comprise 9.5% to 15% of the sample.

The source material was peripheral blood. This TCR was sampled from a woman aged 60-70 years with active or convalescent COVID-19.

The CDR3 region has the sequence CASSLAPAGTQETQYF. The bases read TGTGCCAGCAGCTTGGCCCCCGCGGGGACTCAAGAGACCCAGTACTTC. The sequence joins TRBV5-8 to TRBJ2-5; matching of 6 bases hints at TRBD2 as the D gene. The germline V gene yields SGHTS for CDR1 and YDEGEE for CDR2. V loses 0 bases of germline sequence and J loses 2 bases, and the interval between the two ends is 14 bases. Reading from cysteine to phenylalanine, the CDR3 counts 16 amino acids. Just the 48-base CDR3 DNA is kept, in frame starting at base 1.